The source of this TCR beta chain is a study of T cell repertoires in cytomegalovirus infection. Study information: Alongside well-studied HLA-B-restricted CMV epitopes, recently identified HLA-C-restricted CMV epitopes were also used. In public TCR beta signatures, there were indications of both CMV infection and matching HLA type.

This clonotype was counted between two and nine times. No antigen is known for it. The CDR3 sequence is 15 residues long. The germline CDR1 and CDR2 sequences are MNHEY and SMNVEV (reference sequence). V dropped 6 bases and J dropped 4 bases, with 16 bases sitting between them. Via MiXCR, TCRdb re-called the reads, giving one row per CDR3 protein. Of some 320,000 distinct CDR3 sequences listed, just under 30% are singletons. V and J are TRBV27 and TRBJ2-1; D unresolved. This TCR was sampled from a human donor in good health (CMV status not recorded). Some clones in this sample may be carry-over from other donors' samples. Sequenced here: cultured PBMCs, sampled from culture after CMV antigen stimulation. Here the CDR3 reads CASSRGQEYYNEQFF. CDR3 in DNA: TGTGCCAGCAGCCGTGGGCAGGAGTATTACAATGAGCAGTTCTTC.